This T cell receptor (beta chain) was captured by sequencing in a study of CD8 T cells in ankylosing spondylitis. Findings of the study overall: Eight highly homologous variants made up a TCR beta motif, and this motif appeared characteristic of ankylosing spondylitis blood. Reports say disease-linked clones showed up significantly more in matched ankylosing spondylitis synovial fluid. Several of the motif variants were reported before in synovial fluid and blood from reactive arthritis.

Each TCR beta library was made by quantitative 5'-RACE that incorporated molecular barcodes. TCRdb processed the 5' RACE reads anew with MiXCR; each CDR3 protein has one entry. The table records 300,000 to 350,000 distinct CDR3 sequences, more than 20% of them present only once. Comments on this clonotype: The antigen is unknown.

Sequenced: blood, either unsorted or a sorted T cell fraction (not recorded which). The clonotype comes from a female donor with ankylosing spondylitis or in good health (not recorded which).

The CDR3 DNA sequence: TGTGCCAGCAGGAGGGGCGGCACAGATACGCAGTATTTT. This sequence encodes CASRRGGTDTQYF. This chain links TRBV6-1 with TRBJ2-3; D possibly matches TRBD1 or TRBD2 (5 bases each). The CDR3 extends over 13 amino acids. Trimming removed 6 bases from V and 1 base from J, with 8 bases in between. Germline V gene lookup returns CDR1 MNHNS and CDR2 SASEGT.